This T cell receptor (beta chain) was obtained from a study of blood T cell repertoires in COVID-19. In the source study's methods: Estimates of nucleated cell counts were drawn from the amplification of reference gene primers. Generated by immunoSEQ multiplex PCR, the TCRdb table keeps only in-frame clones and is missing some. That table is the source of V, J and clone size, and D and trimming were worked out from the DNA. The sample includes about 36,000 clones, more than 60% seen only once; the top ten take 2%. V shed 4 bases, J shed 7 bases, and the junction held 9 bases outside the gene matches. Germline V gene data show CDR1 as SGHTA and CDR2 as FQGNSA. CDR3 length: 15 residues.

The source is a man aged 55-75 years with active COVID-19. Sequences were obtained from peripheral blood. The chain couples TRBV7-2 to TRBJ1-2, with 10 bases that match TRBD1. The chain's CDR3 is CASSSQTGGPFGYTF. The CDR3 coding sequence is TGTGCCAGCAGCTCCCAGACAGGGGGCCCATTTGGCTACACCTTC.